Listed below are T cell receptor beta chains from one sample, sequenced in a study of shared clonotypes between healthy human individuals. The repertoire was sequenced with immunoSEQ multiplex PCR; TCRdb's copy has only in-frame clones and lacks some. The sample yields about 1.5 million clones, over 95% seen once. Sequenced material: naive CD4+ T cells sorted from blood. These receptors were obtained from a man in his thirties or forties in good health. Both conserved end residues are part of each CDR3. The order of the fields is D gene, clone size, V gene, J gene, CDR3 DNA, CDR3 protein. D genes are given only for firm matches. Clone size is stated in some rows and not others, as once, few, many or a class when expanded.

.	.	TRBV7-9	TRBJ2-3	TGTGCCAGCAGCCCTACAGATACGCAGTATTTT	CASSPTDTQYF
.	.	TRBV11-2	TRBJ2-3	TGTGCCAGCAGCGGGAGGACGACAGGGAAAGATAGCACAGATACGCAGTATTTT	CASSGRTTGKDSTDTQYF
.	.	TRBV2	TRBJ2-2	TGTGCCAGCAGTAGGCAGTACACCGGGGAGCTGTTTTTT	CASSRQYTGELFF
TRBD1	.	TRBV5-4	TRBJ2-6	TGTGCCAGCAGCCCGGGACAGAACTCTGGGGCCAACGTCCTGACTTTC	CASSPGQNSGANVLTF
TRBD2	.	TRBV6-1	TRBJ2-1	TGTGCCAGCAGTGAAGCTTTAGCGGGAGGAAACTACAATGAGCAGTTCTTC	CASSEALAGGNYNEQFF
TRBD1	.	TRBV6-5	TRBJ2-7	TGTGCCAGCGGCCGACTGGGACAGGGTCCTGGCGAGCAGTACTTC	CASGRLGQGPGEQYF
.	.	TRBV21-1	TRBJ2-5	TGTGCCAGCAGCCTCGGACTGGAGGGAGAGACCCAGTACTTC	CASSLGLEGETQYF
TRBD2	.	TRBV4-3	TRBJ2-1	TGCGCCAGCAGCCGAGCCCCGACTAGCGGACTGGCTGAGCAGTTCTTC	CASSRAPTSGLAEQFF
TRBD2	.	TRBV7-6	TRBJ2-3	TGTGCCGGCAGCTTCCTAGCGGGGACCACAGATACGCAGTATTTT	CAGSFLAGTTDTQYF
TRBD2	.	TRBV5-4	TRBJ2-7	TGTGCCAGCAGCCCACTTCGCGGGAGTGGCGAGCAGTACTTC	CASSPLRGSGEQYF
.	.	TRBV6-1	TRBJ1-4	TGTGCCAGCAGTGAAGTCCCCCTATGGAGGACTAATGAAAAACTGTTTTTT	CASSEVPLWRTNEKLFF
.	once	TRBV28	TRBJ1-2	TGTGCCAGCAACACAGGCCCTACTAACTATGGCTACACCTTC	CASNTGPTNYGYTF
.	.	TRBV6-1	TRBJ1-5	TGTGCCAGCAGTGAAGCGTCTGTTAGCAATCAGCCCCAGCATTTT	CASSEASVSNQPQHF
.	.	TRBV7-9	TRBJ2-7	TGTGCCAGCAGCCTGGGGACACCCGCCTACGAGCAGTACTTC	CASSLGTPAYEQYF
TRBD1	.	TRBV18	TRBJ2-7	TGTGCCAGCTCACCACGGCCGGGACAGGGGTTCACCTACGAGCAGTACTTC	CASSPRPGQGFTYEQYF